The 16 T cell receptor beta chains below come from one sample, sequenced in a study of T cells in Graves' hyperthyroidism and ophthalmopathy (dated by TCRdb to 2018 to 2020). Library prep was done by multiplex PCR. Sequenced using an Illumina HiSeq 2000. TCR beta CDR3 regions were amplified from RNA transcripts. A first-round RT-PCR of the TCR CDR3 used the HTBI primer set with the Qiagen OneStep RT-PCR kit. TCRdb reprocessed the public reads (quality trimming at Q25 with fastp, clone calling with MiXCR) and kept in-frame beta chains. Rows are unified per CDR3 protein, each entry keeping the most common DNA and genes. This sample comprises around 380,000 distinct CDR3 sequences, approximately 13% of them detected only once. The biggest ten clones account for under 25% of the sample. Sequencing was done on a sample of blood. Receptor source: a man aged 25-45 years with Graves' hyperthyroidism that later progressed to Graves' ophthalmopathy.

This clonotype was seen ten or more times. The chain joins TRBV24-1 to TRBJ2-5, with 7 bases matching TRBD1. Germline CDR1 reads KGHDR; CDR2 reads SFDVKD. Trimming removed 4 bases from V and 3 bases from J; junction bases left unmatched: 7. The CDR3 is made up of 15 amino acids. CDR3 DNA sequence: TGTGCCACCAGTGACGGCCGGGACAGCAAAGAGACCCAGTACTTC. It encodes CATSDGRDSKETQYF.

The V and J genes are TRBV28 and TRBJ2-5; 12 positions agree with TRBD1. Germline CDR1 reads MDHEN; CDR2 reads SYDVKM. V lost 6 bases to trimming and J lost 4 bases; unmatched junction nucleotides: 6. The CDR3 runs 15 residues. The CDR3 sequence is CASRPGTGGVETQYF. The CDR3 DNA follows: TGTGCCAGCAGGCCCGGGACAGGGGGCGTAGAGACCCAGTACTTC. The full variable domain, completed using reference TRBV28 and TRBJ2-5, is DVKVTQSSRYLVKRTGEKVFLECVQDMDHENMFWYRQDPGLGLRLIYFSYDVKMKEKGDIPEGYSVSREKKERFSLILESASTNQTSMYLCASRPGTGGVETQYFGPGTRLLVL.

The sample holds a few counts of this clonotype. V and J are TRBV10-3 and TRBJ2-1, with TRBD2 identical over 7 bases. This CDR3 is 11 amino acids long. J lost 8 bases, V lost 6 bases, and 1 base had no gene match. From germline, CDR1 is ENHRY and CDR2 SYGVKD. DNA of the CDR3: TGTGCCATCAGGAGCGGGGATGAGCAGTTCTTC. This codes for CAIRSGDEQFF.

In this sample, this clonotype turned up many times. V gene TRBV5-8 combines with J gene TRBJ2-1, with D possibly being TRBD1 (6 bases). The germline V gene has CDR1 SGHTS and CDR2 YDEGEE. V lost 2 bases and J 3 bases, leaving 18 bases between the germline ends. The length of the CDR3 is 17 residues. This CDR3 is CASSFSPGQRYYNEQFF. CDR3 bases: TGTGCCAGCAGCTTCTCCCCAGGACAGCGATACTACAATGAGCAGTTCTTC.

The CDR3: CAWSLLAGPYEQYF. For the CDR3, the DNA is TGTGCCTGGAGTCTGTTAGCGGGGCCCTACGAGCAGTACTTC. The chain employs TRBV30 and TRBJ2-7, with TRBD2 identical over 8 bases. The CDR3 sequence is 14 residues long. With V trimmed by 2 bases and J by 2 bases, 5 bases remained unmatched. Germline CDR1 GTSNPN, CDR2 SVGIG (reference sequence).

J is TRBJ2-3 and V is TRBV29-1; unclear D gene. Germline-derived CDR1 and CDR2 are SQVTM and ANQGSEA. Trimming cost V 4 bases and J 0 bases, with 11 bases left between them. This CDR3 has 14 residues. The chain's CDR3 is CSVVTATSTDTQYF. The CDR3 DNA sequence: TGCAGCGTTGTTACGGCGACTAGCACAGATACGCAGTATTTT.

This clonotype was counted a few times. The chain carries TRBV7-9 and TRBJ2-3; 8 nucleotides match TRBD1. V shed 7 bases and J 6 bases; nucleotides not matched to a gene: 12. The CDR3 contains 15 residues. The germline V gene encodes CDR1 SEHNR and CDR2 FQNEAQ (reference sequence). CDR3 residues: CASTLTEDRADTQYF. In DNA form, the CDR3 reads TGTGCCAGCACCCTCACTGAGGACAGGGCGGATACGCAGTATTTT.

V usage is TRBV25-1 and J usage is TRBJ2-1; TRBD1 might be the D (5 bases). V lost 10 bases, J lost 9 bases, and 16 bases lay in between. Germline V gene lookup returns CDR1 MGHDK and CDR2 SYGVNS. The CDR3 runs 12 residues. As DNA, the CDR3 is TGTGCCACAAGGACATCCCCGACTGAGCAGTTCTTC. Its protein product is CATRTSPTEQFF. The full variable domain, rest sourced from reference TRBV25-1 and TRBJ2-1, is EADIYQTPRYLVIGTGKKITLECSQTMGHDKMYWYQQDPGMELHLIHYSYGVNSTEKGDLSSESTVSRIRTEHFPLTLESARPSHTSQYLCATRTSPTEQFFGPGTRLTVL.

This clonotype has just a few counts. The CDR3 DNA is TGTGCCAGCAGCCAAGGGGTAGGGACAGGCTCCTACGAGCAGTACTTC. It specifies CASSQGVGTGSYEQYF. The rearrangement joins TRBV3-1 to TRBJ2-7; 8 nucleotides match TRBD1. V lost 1 base, J lost 0 bases, and 5 bases stayed unmatched. Per the germline V gene, CDR1 is LGHDT and CDR2 is YNNKEL (reference sequence). The CDR3 runs to 16 residues.

At least ten counts were recorded for this clonotype. V and J are TRBV28 and TRBJ1-5; D perhaps matches TRBD1 (5 bases). V was cut by 7 bases and J by 6 bases, with 10 bases left in between. In germline, CDR1 is MDHEN, CDR2 SYDVKM. The CDR3 runs to 12 residues. Written as DNA, the CDR3 is TGTGCCAGCAATTGGAGGGGTCAGCCCCAGCATTTT. It yields the protein CASNWRGQPQHF. The variable domain in full, with the rest retrieved from reference TRBV28 and TRBJ1-5, is DVKVTQSSRYLVKRTGEKVFLECVQDMDHENMFWYRQDPGLGLRLIYFSYDVKMKEKGDIPEGYSVSREKKERFSLILESASTNQTSMYLCASNWRGQPQHFGDGTRLSIL.

The chain joins TRBV19 to TRBJ2-1, with a tentative D call TRBD1 (5 bases). Germline-derived CDR1 and CDR2 are LNHDA and SQIVND (reference sequence). V was trimmed by 7 bases and J by 4 bases, leaving 14 bases between them. The CDR3 spans 14 residues. The DNA for the CDR3 is TGTGCCAGTAAAGGGGCAATGTCTTACAATGAGCAGTTCTTC. As protein: CASKGAMSYNEQFF.

In this sample, this clonotype turned up many times. The V and J genes are TRBV9 and TRBJ2-1; D gene uncertain. V was pared by 3 bases and J by 3 bases, with 16 bases between. CDR1 SGDLS and CDR2 YYNGEE come from the germline V gene. CDR3 length: 16 amino acids. The CDR3 bases are TGTGCCAGCAGCGCCCTAGACAACCCTTACTACAATGAGCAGTTCTTC. Protein product: CASSALDNPYYNEQFF.

This clonotype was seen more than once but under ten times. Its ends do not fully match the called genes, so a read error is possible. This sequence joins TRBV5-1 and TRBJ2-7; D tentatively reads TRBD1 or TRBD2 (5 bases each). The length of the CDR3 is 14 residues. Germline V gene sequence: CDR1 SGHRS, CDR2 YFSETQ. The CDR3 loop is CAGSLGPRMGEQYF. The CDR3 DNA follows: TGCGCCGGCAGCTTGGGACCCCGAATGGGCGAGCAGTACTTC.

V and J are TRBV11-3 and TRBJ2-7, with D possibly being TRBD1 (6 bases). Trimming pared 4 bases from V and 0 bases from J, leaving 16 bases between. Looked up from germline, CDR1 is SGHNT and CDR2 is YENEEA. The length of the CDR3 is 16 residues. For the CDR3, the DNA is TGTGCCAGCAGCTCCCGCTTTAGGGGGAGCTCCTACGAGCAGTACTTC. Its translation is CASSSRFRGSSYEQYF.

This clonotype came up many times. This chain connects TRBV5-1 to TRBJ2-3; either TRBD1 or TRBD2 may fit D (5 bases each). This CDR3 is 15 amino acids long. Trimming stripped 1 base from V and 7 bases from J, with 16 bases between. Germline V CDR1 and CDR2: SGHRS, YFSETQ. The DNA of the CDR3 is TGCGCCAGCAGCTTGACCGGGACCCGGAGTAATACGCAGTATTTT. Amino acids: CASSLTGTRSNTQYF.

This clonotype was counted ten times or more. The chain recombines TRBV28 with TRBJ1-5; 7 bases are shared with TRBD1. J lost 4 bases, V lost 6 bases, and 6 bases had no gene match. This CDR3 contains 14 residues. Looked up from germline, CDR1 is MDHEN and CDR2 is SYDVKM. The CDR3 bases are TGTGCCAGCAGAATACAGGGGACGAATCAGCCCCAGCATTTT. Translation gives CASRIQGTNQPQHF.